The 32 T cell receptor beta chains in this list originate from one sample, sequenced in a study of control samples from healthy donors and cancer patients. Clones were read by immunoSEQ multiplex PCR, and TCRdb kept only the in-frame ones, dropping some. The table shows 80,000 to 100,000 clones, with about nine tenths occurring only once. Sequenced input: blood. These TCRs come from a human donor in good health. The donor label of this sample is uncertain.

The chain employs TRBV27 and TRBJ2-7; possibly TRBD1 for D (5 bases). Per the germline V gene, CDR1 is MNHEY and CDR2 is SMNVEV (reference sequence). There are 15 residues in the CDR3. V shed 6 bases and J shed 0 bases, with 15 bases lying between them. For the CDR3, the DNA is TGTGCCAGCAGGAGTGGGGCTATAATCTCCTACGAGCAGTACGTC. Translated: CASRSGAIISYEQYV.

The chain is built from TRBV5-6 and TRBJ2-2, with a possible D match to TRBD2 (6 bases). V was pared by 5 bases and J by 0 bases, with 11 bases between. Per the germline V gene, CDR1 is SGHDT and CDR2 is YYEEEE. CDR3 size: 15 residues. CDR3 sequence reads: CASRRGTTNTGELFF. CDR3 bases: TGTGCCAGCAGACGGGGGACCACGAACACCGGGGAGCTGTTTTTT.

Note on this clone: In the same sample, other DNA sequences code for this CDR3. CDR3: CASSIDSLYGYTF. The CDR3 DNA sequence: TGTGCCAGTAGTATAGATTCACTCTATGGCTACACCTTC. The rearrangement joins TRBV19 to TRBJ1-2; D unresolved. The CDR3 totals 13 residues. Trimming pared 0 bases from V and 4 bases from J, leaving 6 bases between. Germline V gene lookup returns CDR1 LNHDA and CDR2 SQIVND (reference sequence).

The sample holds one count of this clone. This specimen includes other DNA sequences encoding the same CDR3. This chain links TRBV19 with TRBJ2-2; D remains unclear. This CDR3 is built from 14 residues. The V end lost 1 base, the J end lost 1 base, and 4 bases lay between the germline ends. Germline V gives CDR1 LNHDA, CDR2 SQIVND (reference sequence). In nucleotides, the CDR3 is TGTGCCAGTAGTATAGGAGTGAACACCGGGGAGCTGTTTTTT. Translation: CASSIGVNTGELFF.

This clone occurred a few times. The chain has TRBV9 and TRBJ2-1; D gene ambiguous. The CDR3 is 13 amino acids. V lost 3 bases and J lost 6, with 10 bases in between. Germline-derived CDR1 and CDR2 are SGDLS and YYNGEE. CDR3 sequence: CASSGLMSNEQFF. CDR3 in DNA: TGTGCCAGCAGCGGGTTAATGAGCAATGAGCAGTTCTTC.

This clone was observed a single time. The rearrangement uses TRBV27 and TRBJ1-4; TRBD1 might be the D (5 bases). The CDR3 totals 16 residues. Germline V gives CDR1 MNHEY, CDR2 SMNVEV (reference sequence). V dropped 0 bases and J dropped 3 bases, with 11 bases sitting between them. Here the CDR3 reads CASSLSKGPPNEKLFF. The CDR3 bases are TGTGCCAGCAGTTTATCTAAGGGGCCGCCTAATGAAAAACTGTTTTTT. Filled out from reference TRBV27 and TRBJ1-4, the complete variable domain reads EAQVTQNPRYLITVTGKKLTVTCSQNMNHEYMSWYRQDPGLGLRQIYYSMNVEVTDKGDVPEGYKVSRKEKRNFPLILESPSPNQTSLYFCASSLSKGPPNEKLFFGSGTQLSVL.

The chain couples TRBV12-5 to TRBJ2-2, with a possible D match to TRBD1 (5 bases). The CDR3 has 16 residues. Germline V gene lookup returns CDR1 LGHNT and CDR2 FRNRAP. V was clipped by 2 bases and J by 6 bases, with 16 bases between them. CDR3 bases: TGTGCTAGTGGTTTGTCACTACAGGTTTCCGCCGGGGAGCTGTTTTTT. Protein product: CASGLSLQVSAGELFF.

V is TRBV6-5 and J is TRBJ1-1, with TRBD1 as a possible D gene (6 bases). Per the germline V gene, CDR1 is MNHEY and CDR2 is SVGAGI. Between the trimmed V and J ends, which lost 6 bases and 5 bases, there was a span of 13 bases. This CDR3 region has 13 residues. CDR3 loop: CASRDRRGTEAFF. Written as DNA, the CDR3 is TGTGCCAGCAGAGACAGGCGGGGGACTGAAGCTTTCTTT.

In nucleotides, the CDR3 is TGTGCCAGCAAAGGGACAGGGCCCTACGAGCAGTACTTC. Translating gives CASKGTGPYEQYF. The gene calls are TRBV25-1 and TRBJ2-7; TRBD1 agrees at 9 bases. The CDR3 has 13 residues. Germline V gene data show CDR1 as MGHDK and CDR2 as SYGVNS. V lost 7 bases, J lost 2 bases, and 3 bases stayed unmatched.

A single count supports this clone. The genes are TRBV9 and TRBJ2-7; TRBD2 matches 7 bases. The CDR3 extends over 14 amino acids. Germline values: CDR1 SGDLS, CDR2 YYNGEE. V lost 1 base and J lost 0; bases outside the gene matches: 1. CDR3 loop: CASSVSGVSYEQYF. For the CDR3, the DNA is TGTGCCAGCAGCGTAAGCGGGGTCTCCTACGAGCAGTACTTC.

In DNA form, the CDR3 reads TGTGCCAGCAGCGTCCGCTATGGCTACACCTTC. Translating it yields CASSVRYGYTF. The rearrangement links TRBV3-1 (or the pseudogene TRBV3-2) to TRBJ1-2; unclear D gene. V was trimmed by 5 bases and J by 4 bases, leaving 5 bases between them. CDR1 is LGHDT and CDR2 is YNNKEL in the germline V gene (reference sequence). CDR3 length equals 11 residues.

The chain joins TRBV2 to TRBJ2-5; 7 bases line up with TRBD2. Per the germline V gene, CDR1 is SNHLY and CDR2 is FYNNEI. The CDR3 is 13 residues long. Trimming took 8 bases from V and 3 from J; bases not matched to a gene: 6. The CDR3 region has the DNA TGTGCCAGCGGTCTAAGCGGGGAAGAGACCCAGTACTTC. Protein: CASGLSGEETQYF.

V usage is TRBV5-1 and J usage is TRBJ1-1, with 8 bases aligning to TRBD1. Germline assignment: CDR1 SGHRS and CDR2 YFSETQ. V lost 4 bases and J lost 6; bases outside the gene matches: 8. CDR3 length: 14 amino acids. This CDR3 is CASSATGGASEAFF. The CDR3 region has the DNA TGCGCCAGCAGCGCTACAGGGGGAGCGTCTGAAGCTTTCTTT.

The chain couples TRBV5-4 to TRBJ1-6, with TRBD1 identical over 9 bases. CDR3 length: 18 residues. Germline values: CDR1 SGHNT, CDR2 YYREEE (reference sequence). V shed 0 bases and J 9 bases; nucleotides not matched to a gene: 13. The CDR3 region has the DNA TGTGCCAGCAGCTTGGATGGTTCGGTAGGGACAGGGAGTTCACCCCTCCACTTT. This codes for CASSLDGSVGTGSSPLHF.

The chain combines TRBV3-1 (or the pseudogene TRBV3-2) with TRBJ1-3; D may be TRBD1 (5 bases). Deletions cut 1 base from V and 2 bases from J, with 12 bases between. This CDR3 is built from 16 residues. CDR1 and CDR2 from the germline V gene are LGHDT and YNNKEL (reference sequence). DNA of the CDR3: TGTGCCAGCAGCCAAGGTATCGGGGCTGCTGGAAACACCATATATTTT. Its protein is CASSQGIGAAGNTIYF.

The chain uses TRBV2 and TRBJ1-2; D perhaps matches TRBD1 (5 bases). Germline CDR1 is SNHLY and CDR2 is FYNNEI. The CDR3 totals 13 residues. Trimming took 10 bases from V and 6 from J, leaving 18 bases between them. The CDR3 loop is CAIRDLSGNGYTF. The CDR3 DNA sequence: TGTGCCATACGGGACTTATCGGGGAATGGCTACACCTTC.

This chain links TRBV9 with TRBJ1-2; 8 positions match TRBD1. V was clipped by 4 bases and J by 2 bases; unmatched bases: 10. Per germline, CDR1 SGDLS and CDR2 YYNGEE. CDR3 length: 16 amino acids. The DNA for the CDR3 is TGTGCCAGCAGCCCTTACCGGACAGGGACCAACTATGGCTACACCTTC. Protein: CASSPYRTGTNYGYTF.

This clone was counted a single time. This rearrangement joins TRBV19 to TRBJ1-2, with D possibly matching TRBD1 (5 bases). V was clipped by 4 bases and J by 4 bases, with 25 bases between them. CDR1 is LNHDA, CDR2 SQIVND, per germline (reference sequence). The CDR3 is made up of 18 amino acids. The CDR3 reads CASSTESSRGWFTYGYTF. For the CDR3, the DNA is TGTGCCAGTAGTACCGAATCCTCAAGGGGCTGGTTCACCTATGGCTACACCTTC.

V and J are TRBV23-1 and TRBJ1-3, with D uncertain. TRBV23-1 is given ORF status, its function remaining uncertain. This CDR3 contains 17 residues. The ends were cut back, 1 base at V and 0 bases at J, with 13 bases in the middle. The CDR3 reads CASSQWSAGYSGNTIYF. CDR3 coding DNA: TGCGCCAGCAGTCAATGGAGCGCAGGATACTCTGGAAACACCATATATTTT.

The chain has TRBV6-5 and TRBJ1-2; TRBD1 aligns across 7 bases. Germline CDR1 reads MNHEY; CDR2 reads SVGAGI. After removal of 6 bases from V and 4 bases from J, the junction contained 5 bases not matched to a gene. This CDR3 comprises 13 residues. DNA for the CDR3: TGTGCCAGCAGCCAGGGGGGAGCCTATGGCTACACCTTC. It encodes CASSQGGAYGYTF.

This chain uses TRBV27 with TRBJ2-1; D may be TRBD2 (6 bases). The V end lost 4 bases, the J end lost 16 bases, and 20 bases lay between the germline ends. The CDR3 totals 13 residues. Germline V CDR1 and CDR2: MNHEY, SMNVEV (reference sequence). This CDR3 is CASSYGRGAQSFF. The DNA of the CDR3 is TGTGCCAGCAGTTACGGGCGCGGGGCTCAATCCTTCTTC.

The chain couples TRBV11-2 to TRBJ2-6; no clear D. Trimming pared 3 bases from V and 0 bases from J, leaving 9 bases between. The CDR3 extends over 16 amino acids. Germline lookup yields CDR1 SGHAT and CDR2 FQNNGV. In DNA form, the CDR3 reads TGTGCCAGCAGCTTGGCACCGACCTCTGGGGCCAACGTCCTGACTTTC. This sequence encodes CASSLAPTSGANVLTF.

V and J are TRBV5-6 and TRBJ2-4; 9 nucleotides align to TRBD2. This CDR3 is built from 14 residues. CDR1 is SGHDT, CDR2 YYEEEE, per germline. The trim removed 2 bases at V and 6 bases at J, leaving 3 bases unmatched. The CDR3: CASSFSGGGNIQYF. The CDR3 DNA follows: TGTGCCAGCAGCTTTAGCGGGGGAGGAAACATTCAGTACTTC.

V and J are TRBV18 and TRBJ1-2, with D possibly matching TRBD1 (5 bases). Germline V gene sequence: CDR1 KGHSH, CDR2 LQKENI. The CDR3 is 17 amino acids. The germline V and J ends were trimmed by 2 bases and 7 bases, with 23 bases remaining between them. The CDR3: CASSPASGRRLDAGYTF. The CDR3 DNA reads as TGTGCCAGCTCACCAGCGTCAGGGAGGCGGTTGGATGCTGGCTACACCTTC. The whole variable domain, filled in from reference TRBV18 and TRBJ1-2, reads NAGVMQNPRHLVRRRGQEARLRCSPMKGHSHVYWYRQLPEEGLKFMVYLQKENIIDESGMPKERFSAEFPKEGPSILRIQQVVRGDSAAYFCASSPASGRRLDAGYTFGSGTRLTVV.

The chain recombines TRBV27 with TRBJ1-1; maybe TRBD1 (6 bases). CDR1 MNHEY and CDR2 SMNVEV come from the germline V gene (reference sequence). The CDR3 consists of 15 residues. The V gene lost 5 bases and the J gene lost 5 bases, with 18 bases spanning the gap. CDR3 region: CASSVLAGARTEAFF. CDR3 nucleotides: TGTGCCAGCAGTGTCCTCGCGGGGGCACGGACTGAAGCTTTCTTT.

The chain carries TRBV2 and TRBJ1-5; 8 nucleotides agree with TRBD1. The V segment lost 6 bases and the J segment 0 bases; nucleotides outside the gene matches: 4. CDR1 and CDR2 (germline): SNHLY, FYNNEI. This CDR3 contains 15 residues. CDR3 bases: TGTGCCAGCAGGGACAGGGAAGCTAGCAATCAGCCCCAGCATTTT. This translates into CASRDREASNQPQHF. Complete variable domain (other parts from reference TRBV2 and TRBJ1-5): EPEVTQTPSHQVTQMGQEVILRCVPISNHLYFYWYRQILGQKVEFLVSFYNNEISEKSEIFDDQFSVERPDGSNFTLKIRSTKLEDSAMYFCASRDREASNQPQHFGDGTRLSIL.

The chain joins TRBV5-1 to TRBJ1-6; no clear D gene. The V end lost 5 bases, the J end lost 6 bases, and 9 bases lay between the germline ends. The CDR3 sequence is 13 residues long. In germline, CDR1 is SGHRS, CDR2 YFSETQ. CDR3 sequence: CASREEFNSPLHF. The CDR3 DNA sequence: TGCGCCAGCAGGGAGGAGTTTAATTCACCCCTCCACTTT.

The chain recombines TRBV19 with TRBJ2-2; TRBD2 might be the D (6 bases). The CDR3 is 18 residues long. The germline V gene encodes CDR1 LNHDA and CDR2 SQIVND (reference sequence). Trimming took 6 bases from V and 6 from J, leaving 26 bases between them. Here the CDR3 reads CASSLVRPGSGFPGELFF. The CDR3 DNA sequence: TGTGCCAGTAGCCTCGTGAGGCCCGGGAGTGGCTTCCCCGGGGAGCTGTTTTTT.

This clone was observed a single time. The chain combines TRBV20-1 with TRBJ2-3; 7 bases align to TRBD2. Trimming at V came to 3 bases and at J to 4 bases, leaving 13 bases not matched to a gene. The CDR3 has 16 amino acids. The germline V gene encodes CDR1 DFQATT and CDR2 SNEGSKA (reference sequence). CDR3 region: CSASPLTSAGADTQYF. The CDR3 DNA reads TGCAGTGCTAGTCCTCTTACTAGCGCGGGTGCAGATACGCAGTATTTT.

The chain couples TRBV2 to TRBJ1-4; no firm D call. The V gene's germline CDR1 is SNHLY and CDR2 FYNNEI. The length of the CDR3 is 14 residues. The germline V and J ends were trimmed by 5 bases and 5 bases, with 12 bases remaining between them. The CDR3 is CASSLMSTNEKLFF. DNA of the CDR3: TGTGCCAGCAGTCTCATGAGCACAAATGAAAAACTGTTTTTT.

V is TRBV6-1 and J is TRBJ1-5; 7 nucleotides line up with TRBD1. There are 14 residues in the CDR3. J gave up 5 bases and V 2 bases, and 3 bases lay outside the gene matches. Germline CDR1 MNHNS, CDR2 SASEGT. This CDR3 reads CASSEWDSYQPQHF. In DNA, the CDR3 is TGTGCCAGCAGTGAATGGGACAGTTATCAGCCCCAGCATTTT.

The chain employs TRBV11-2 and TRBJ2-7; 7 positions match TRBD1. The J segment lost 0 bases and the V segment lost 3 bases, leaving 11 bases of the junction unmatched. Per germline, CDR1 SGHAT and CDR2 FQNNGV. The CDR3 runs to 17 residues. The CDR3 bases are TGTGCCAGCAGCTTCGTCGGACAGGCGTCTAGCTCCTACGAGCAGTACTTC. Residues: CASSFVGQASSSYEQYF.